These 22 T cell receptor beta chains came from one sample sequenced in a study of blood T cell repertoires in COVID-19. Generated by immunoSEQ multiplex PCR, the TCRdb table keeps only in-frame clones and is missing some. This table holds about 360,000 clones, around nine tenths found once. Sequencing input: peripheral blood. These receptors were obtained from a woman between 55 and 75 years old with COVID-19, enrolled during active disease.

The chain is built from TRBV7-2 and TRBJ1-2, with a possible D match to TRBD1 (6 bases). The V end lost 5 bases, the J end lost 8 bases, and 18 bases lay between the germline ends. The CDR3 loop spans 14 amino acids. Germline loops: CDR1 SGHTA, CDR2 FQGNSA. The CDR3 here is CASSPQGRIDGYTF. DNA for the CDR3: TGTGCCAGCAGCCCCCAGGGGCGTATAGACGGCTACACCTTC.

This chain links TRBV11-2 with TRBJ2-1; TRBD1 matches 8 bases. The length of the CDR3 is 12 residues. Germline V gene data show CDR1 as SGHAT and CDR2 as FQNNGV. The junction had 3 bases not matched to a gene; V was cut back by 5 bases and J by 9 bases. CDR3 amino acids: CASSIQGVEQFF. The CDR3 DNA sequence: TGTGCCAGCAGCATACAGGGGGTTGAGCAGTTCTTC.

The J gene is TRBJ1-4, the V gene TRBV4-1, with unresolved D. Germline CDR1 and CDR2: MGHRA and YSYEKL. The CDR3 extends over 15 amino acids. The germline V and J ends were trimmed by 0 bases and 0 bases, with 5 bases remaining between them. DNA for the CDR3: TGCGCCAGCAGCCAAGACCTTGCAACTAATGAAAAACTGTTTTTT. It translates to CASSQDLATNEKLFF.

This clone was counted once. V gene TRBV3-1 (or the pseudogene TRBV3-2) combines with J gene TRBJ2-2, with D perhaps TRBD1 (5 bases). The ends were cut back, 2 bases at V and 6 bases at J, with 13 bases in the middle. CDR1 LGHDT and CDR2 YNNKEL come from the germline V gene (reference sequence). The CDR3 loop spans 15 amino acids. The chain's CDR3 is CASSQHDSNAGELFF. Here the CDR3 DNA reads TGTGCCAGCAGCCAACACGACAGTAACGCCGGGGAGCTGTTTTTT.

This chain connects TRBV5-4 to TRBJ2-1, with D perhaps matching TRBD2 (5 bases). Germline CDR1 reads SGHNT; CDR2 reads YYREEE (reference sequence). Trimming cost V 8 bases and J 6 bases, with 15 bases left between them. The CDR3 runs 13 residues. CDR3 nucleotide sequence: TGTGCCAGATCAATTCGCGGAGGCAATGAGCAGTTCTTC. This translates into CARSIRGGNEQFF. The full variable domain, completed using reference TRBV5-4 and TRBJ2-1, is ETGVTQSPTHLIKTRGQQVTLRCSSQSGHNTVSWYQQALGQGPQFIFQYYREEENGRGNFPPRFSGLQFPNYSSELNVNALELDDSALYLCARSIRGGNEQFFGPGTRLTVL.

The rearrangement uses TRBV11-3 and TRBJ1-2, with 9 bases matching TRBD1. Per germline, CDR1 SGHNT and CDR2 YENEEA. V shed 1 base, J shed 7 bases, and the junction held 13 bases outside the gene matches. This CDR3 comprises 17 residues. This CDR3 is CASSLAPGGQGRRGYTF. The CDR3 coding sequence is TGTGCCAGCAGCTTAGCCCCCGGGGGACAGGGTCGGCGTGGCTACACCTTC.

V usage is TRBV5-6 and J usage is TRBJ1-1, with a tentative D call TRBD1 (5 bases). V was clipped by 1 base and J by 6 bases, with 10 bases between them. The CDR3 length is 13 residues. CDR1 and CDR2 (germline): SGHDT, YYEEEE. The CDR3 region is CASSLSSGAEAFF. For the CDR3, the DNA is TGTGCCAGCAGCTTGTCATCGGGGGCTGAAGCTTTCTTT.

The rearrangement links TRBV18 to TRBJ1-1; D possibly corresponds to TRBD1 (6 bases). The CDR3 length is 18 residues. Trimming cost V 3 bases and J 0 bases, with 20 bases left between them. In germline, CDR1 is KGHSH, CDR2 LQKENI. The CDR3: CASSPTPGTPLMNTEAFF. The CDR3 coding sequence is TGTGCCAGCTCACCGACCCCCGGGACACCATTGATGAACACTGAAGCTTTCTTT.

The V call is TRBV11-2, the J call TRBJ2-7, with D possibly TRBD2 on 6 matching bases. Germline lookup yields CDR1 SGHAT and CDR2 FQNNGV. This CDR3 has 17 amino acids. Trimming stripped 3 bases from V and 2 bases from J, with 20 bases between. CDR3 in DNA: TGTGCCAGCAGCTTCGGTGCAACGTGGGGGGAAACCTACGAGCAGTACTTC. As protein: CASSFGATWGETYEQYF.

This chain links TRBV6-4 with TRBJ2-1, with TRBD2 identical over 9 bases. V dropped 5 bases and J dropped 6; count of bases not matched to a gene: 8. The CDR3 spans 15 residues. Germline V gene sequence: CDR1 MRHNA, CDR2 SNTAGT. The CDR3 loop is CASSWSGGTFNEQFF. The CDR3 DNA reads as TGTGCCAGCAGTTGGAGCGGGGGGACTTTCAATGAGCAGTTCTTC.

This chain uses TRBV7-9 with TRBJ2-3, with 8 bases aligning to TRBD1. Germline trimming cut 7 bases from V and 3 bases from J; bases unmatched to any gene: 21. The CDR3 extends over 19 amino acids. Germline CDR1 and CDR2: SEHNR and FQNEAQ (reference sequence). CDR3 nucleotides: TGTGCCAGCACCCTAAGGGACAGGCGCTCGGATTATCGGACAGATACGCAGTATTTT. It yields the protein CASTLRDRRSDYRTDTQYF.

The chain uses TRBV3-1 (or the pseudogene TRBV3-2) and TRBJ2-3, with TRBD2 identical over 14 bases. The CDR3 has 19 residues. Germline V gives CDR1 LGHDT, CDR2 YNNKEL (reference sequence). With V trimmed by 1 base and J by 0 bases, 6 bases remained unmatched. The CDR3 DNA reads as TGTGCCAGCAGCCAAGGACTAGCGGGGGGGAGAGCTAGCACAGATACGCAGTATTTT. This encodes CASSQGLAGGRASTDTQYF.

The chain combines TRBV11-2 with TRBJ1-2; D unresolved. Trimming stripped 7 bases from V and 2 bases from J, with 14 bases between. The CDR3 loop spans 14 amino acids. CDR1 is SGHAT, CDR2 FQNNGV, per germline. The chain's CDR3 is CASTAEGTNYGYTF. The CDR3 region has the DNA TGTGCCAGCACGGCAGAGGGAACCAACTATGGCTACACCTTC. Drawing the rest from reference TRBV11-2 and TRBJ1-2, the complete variable domain is EAGVAQSPRYKIIEKRQSVAFWCNPISGHATLYWYQQILGQGPKLLIQFQNNGVVDDSQLPKDRFSAERLKGVDSTLKIQPAKLEDSAVYLCASTAEGTNYGYTFGSGTRLTVV.

The chain has TRBV9 and TRBJ2-1; 10 positions match TRBD2. CDR1 and CDR2 from the germline V gene are SGDLS and YYNGEE. The V gene end was trimmed by 3 bases and the J gene end by 4 bases; junction bases not matched to a gene: 4. CDR3 size: 15 residues. The CDR3 protein is CASSELAGNYNEQFF. Here the CDR3 DNA reads TGTGCCAGCAGCGAACTAGCGGGGAATTACAATGAGCAGTTCTTC.

The V call is TRBV7-3, the J call TRBJ1-3, with D perhaps TRBD1 (5 bases). Germline V gives CDR1 SGHTA, CDR2 FQGTGA. V shed 2 bases and J shed 2 bases, with 7 bases lying between them. The CDR3 is 14 amino acids. The CDR3 nucleotides are TGTGCCAGCAGCTTATCAGGGACTGGAAACACCATATATTTT. Its translation: CASSLSGTGNTIYF.

The rearrangement uses TRBV19 and TRBJ2-7, with D possibly TRBD1 on 6 matching bases. The CDR3 covers 16 residues. V shed 4 bases and J shed 6 bases, with 22 bases lying between them. Germline V CDR1 and CDR2: LNHDA, SQIVND (reference sequence). CDR3 coding DNA: TGTGCCAGTAGTACTCGGCCAGGGGAGACTCTTGGCGAGCAGTACTTC. Its translation is CASSTRPGETLGEQYF.

The V gene is TRBV3-1 (or the pseudogene TRBV3-2), the J gene TRBJ2-3; D unresolved. The ends were cut back, 4 bases at V and 2 bases at J, with 7 bases in the middle. Per germline, CDR1 LGHDT and CDR2 YNNKEL (reference sequence). The CDR3 runs to 13 residues. CDR3 amino acids: CASSLLLTDTQYF. The CDR3, as DNA: TGTGCCAGCAGCCTCCTCCTCACAGATACGCAGTATTTT.

The chain is built from TRBV30 and TRBJ1-1; possibly TRBD1 for D (5 bases). The CDR3 has 12 amino acids. Germline V gene sequence: CDR1 GTSNPN, CDR2 SVGIG (reference sequence). Trimming removed 2 bases from V and 8 bases from J, with 12 bases in between. The CDR3 nucleotides are TGTGCCTGGAGTCGACTGGGGGGGGAAGCTTTCTTT. Amino acid sequence: CAWSRLGGEAFF.

The chain joins TRBV2 to TRBJ1-4, with D maybe TRBD1 (6 bases). V lost 4 bases to trimming and J lost 4 bases, with 7 bases between them. This CDR3 has 13 residues. CDR1 and CDR2 (germline): SNHLY, FYNNEI. The DNA for the CDR3 is TGTGCCAGCAGTGGACAGGTTAATGAAAAACTGTTTTTT. It is translated as CASSGQVNEKLFF.

The CDR3 protein is CASSIVRDSGNTIYF. The CDR3 DNA sequence: TGTGCCAGTAGTATAGTCCGGGACAGCGGAAACACCATATATTTT. This chain links TRBV19 with TRBJ1-3; 7 bases map to TRBD1. Germline CDR1 LNHDA, CDR2 SQIVND (reference sequence). This CDR3 is 15 amino acids long. The trim removed 1 base at V and 4 bases at J, leaving 4 bases unmatched.

The chain joins TRBV9 to TRBJ2-2, with TRBD1 matching over 7 bases. This CDR3 contains 16 residues. The junction had 7 bases not matched to a gene; V was cut back by 1 base and J by 4 bases. Germline V gene data show CDR1 as SGDLS and CDR2 as YYNGEE. The CDR3 DNA is TGTGCCAGCAGCGTAACAACAGGGGTAGGCACCGGGGAGCTGTTTTTT. Encoded protein: CASSVTTGVGTGELFF. Drawing the rest from reference TRBV9 and TRBJ2-2, the complete variable domain is DSGVTQTPKHLITATGQRVTLRCSPRSGDLSVYWYQQSLDQGLQFLIQYYNGEERAKGNILERFSAQQFPDLHSELNLSSLELGDSALYFCASSVTTGVGTGELFFGEGSRLTVL.

This chain joins TRBV7-9 and TRBJ1-2; D unclear. Germline CDR1 and CDR2: SEHNR and FQNEAQ (reference sequence). The germline V and J ends were trimmed by 5 bases and 0 bases, with 7 bases remaining between them. The CDR3 consists of 13 residues. CDR3 coding DNA: TGTGCCAGCAGCCAAACAGCTAACTATGGCTACACCTTC. It is translated as CASSQTANYGYTF.